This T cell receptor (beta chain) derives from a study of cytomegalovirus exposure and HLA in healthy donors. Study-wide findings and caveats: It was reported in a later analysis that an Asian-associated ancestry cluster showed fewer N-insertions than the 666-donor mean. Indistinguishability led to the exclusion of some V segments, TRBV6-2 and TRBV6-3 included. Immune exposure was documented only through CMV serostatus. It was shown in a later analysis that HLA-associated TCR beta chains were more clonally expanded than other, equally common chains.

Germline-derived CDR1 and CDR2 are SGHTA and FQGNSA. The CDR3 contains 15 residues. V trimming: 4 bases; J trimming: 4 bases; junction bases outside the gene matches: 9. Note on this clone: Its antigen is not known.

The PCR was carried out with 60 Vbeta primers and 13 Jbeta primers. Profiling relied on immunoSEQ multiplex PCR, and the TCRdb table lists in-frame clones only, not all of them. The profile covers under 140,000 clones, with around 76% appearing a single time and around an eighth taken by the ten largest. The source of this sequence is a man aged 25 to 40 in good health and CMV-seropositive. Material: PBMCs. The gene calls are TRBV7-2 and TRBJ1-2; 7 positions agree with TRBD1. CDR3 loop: CASSSSGGRLYGYTF. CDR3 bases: TGTGCCAGCAGCTCCTCAGGGGGACGTCTCTATGGCTACACCTTC.